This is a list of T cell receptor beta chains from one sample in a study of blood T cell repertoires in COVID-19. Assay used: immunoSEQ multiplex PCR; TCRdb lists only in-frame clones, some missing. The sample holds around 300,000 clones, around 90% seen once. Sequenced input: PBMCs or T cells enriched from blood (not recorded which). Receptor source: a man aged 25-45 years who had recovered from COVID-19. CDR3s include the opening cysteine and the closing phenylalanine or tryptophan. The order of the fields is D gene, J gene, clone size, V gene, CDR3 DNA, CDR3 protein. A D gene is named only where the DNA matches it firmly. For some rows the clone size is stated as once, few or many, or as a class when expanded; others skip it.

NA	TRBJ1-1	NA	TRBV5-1	TGCGCCAGCAGCTTGGCCGGCAGGGCGACTGAAGCTTTCTTT	CASSLAGRATEAFF
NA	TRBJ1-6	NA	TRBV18	TGTGCCAGCTCACCTCGGACTGAAGGTTCGCCCCTCCACTTT	CASSPRTEGSPLHF
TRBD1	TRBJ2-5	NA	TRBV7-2	TGTGCCAGCAGCTTTGGACAGGGACTTCCGGAGACCCAGTACTTC	CASSFGQGLPETQYF
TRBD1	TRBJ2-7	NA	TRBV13	TGTGCCAGCAGCCCCGACAGGGTGGGCTCCTACGAGCAGTACTTC	CASSPDRVGSYEQYF
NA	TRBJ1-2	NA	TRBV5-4	TGTGCCAGCAGCTTGGAAGGCAGGGGAATCTATGGCTACACCTTC	CASSLEGRGIYGYTF
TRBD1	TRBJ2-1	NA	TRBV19	TGTGCCAGTAGTGGTTACAGGGGCGATGAGCAGTTCTTC	CASSGYRGDEQFF
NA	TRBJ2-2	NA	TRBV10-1	TGCGCCAGCAGTCCGCGGGCCACCTCCGGGGAGCTGTTTTTT	CASSPRATSGELFF
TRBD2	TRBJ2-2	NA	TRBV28	TGTGCCAGCAGTCCCCGTAGCGGGGGCCAGAACACCGGGGAGCTGTTTTTT	CASSPRSGGQNTGELFF
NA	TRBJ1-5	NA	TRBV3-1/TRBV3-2	TGTGCCAGCAGCCAAGATGTGCCGGGGGTCGGCAATCAGCCCCAGCATTTT	CASSQDVPGVGNQPQHF
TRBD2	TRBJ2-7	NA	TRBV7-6	TGTGCCAGCAGCCTTTTGGGACTAGCGGGGGGGCCGGTCGAGCAGTACTTC	CASSLLGLAGGPVEQYF
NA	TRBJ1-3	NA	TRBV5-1	TGCGCCAGCAGCTTGGTTCAGGGCTACTCTGGAAACACCATATATTTT	CASSLVQGYSGNTIYF
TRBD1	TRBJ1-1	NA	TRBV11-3	TGTGCCAGCAGCTTTCCGGGACAGTTCCAAGCTTTCTTT	CASSFPGQFQAFF
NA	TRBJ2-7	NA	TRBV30	TGTGCCTGGAATGCGGGATCCTACGAGCAGTACTTC	CAWNAGSYEQYF
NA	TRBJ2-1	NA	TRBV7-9	TGTGCCAGCAGCTTAGCTAGTATCGCGCAGTTCTTC	CASSLASIAQFF
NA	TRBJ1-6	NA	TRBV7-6	TGTGCCAGCAGCTCACAGGGTACAAATTCACCCCTCCACTTT	CASSSQGTNSPLHF
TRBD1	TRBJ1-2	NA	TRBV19	TGTGCCGTCCGGGACAGGGGGCATAGTGGCTACACCTTC	CAVRDRGHSGYTF
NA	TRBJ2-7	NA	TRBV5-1	TGCGCCAGCGCTAGGGGGACAAATCCTTCCTACGAGCAGTACTTC	CASARGTNPSYEQYF
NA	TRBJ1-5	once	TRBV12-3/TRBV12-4	TGTGCCAGCAGTTCGGGCAATCAGCCCCAGCATTTT	CASSSGNQPQHF
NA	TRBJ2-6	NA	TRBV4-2	TGTGCCAGCAGCCAAGATGTCAGCTCTGGGGCCAACGTCCTGACTTTC	CASSQDVSSGANVLTF
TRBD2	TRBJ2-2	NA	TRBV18	TGTGCCAGCTCAGGGGCCCGAGCGGGGGCCGGGGAGCTGTTTTTT	CASSGARAGAGELFF